These T cell receptor beta chains were read from a single sample in a study of T-cell reconstitution after alpha-beta-depleted transplantation in children. TCRdb redid the calling of the PCR reads with MiXCR, one entry per CDR3 protein. The sample consists of around 410,000 distinct CDR3 sequences, approximately 10% of them appearing once. Sequencing was performed on PBMCs from the stem cell graft donor, taken from the stem cell graft. All receptors come from a human donor who donated a stem cell graft to a child with acute myeloid leukemia. The CDR3 runs from the conserved cysteine through the conserved F or W. A D gene is named only where the DNA matches it firmly. Clone size is stated in some rows and not others, as once, few, many or a class when expanded.

abundance	d_gene	j_gene	v_gene	CDR3aa	CDR3nt
-	TRBD2	TRBJ2-3	TRBV9	CASSVEMAGGTDTQYF	TGTGCCAGCAGCGTAGAGATGGCGGGAGGCACAGATACGCAGTATTTT
many	-	TRBJ1-2	TRBV29-1	CSVEWGDDEGYTF	TGCAGCGTTGAATGGGGAGACGACGAGGGCTACACCTTC
-	-	TRBJ2-1	TRBV4-1	CASSQTSYNEQFF	TGCGCCAGCAGCCAGACTAGTTATAATGAGCAGTTCTTC
-	TRBD1	TRBJ1-2	TRBV27	CASSLTWTGNYGYTF	TGTGCCAGCAGCCTCACTTGGACAGGGAACTATGGCTACACCTTC
-	TRBD2	TRBJ2-7	TRBV20-1	CSARTSGSIYEQYF	TGCAGTGCCAGGACTAGCGGGAGTATCTACGAGCAGTACTTC
-	-	TRBJ1-5	TRBV6-1	CASRSSAGASGGQPQHF	TGTGCCAGCAGATCATCCGCAGGGGCCTCAGGCGGTCAGCCCCAGCATTTT
few	TRBD1	TRBJ1-4	TRBV20-1	CSAREGVLRGPTNEKLFF	TGCAGTGCTAGAGAGGGGGTCCTGAGGGGGCCAACTAATGAAAAACTGTTTTTT
-	-	TRBJ2-1	TRBV20-1	CSASKHEQFF	TGCAGTGCTAGTAAGCATGAGCAGTTCTTC
many	-	TRBJ1-5	TRBV15	CATSRGLAGNQPQHF	TGTGCCACCAGCAGAGGTTTGGCAGGCAATCAGCCCCAGCATTTT
few	-	TRBJ1-4	TRBV2	CASSEAEGFNEKLFF	TGTGCCAGCAGTGAAGCTGAGGGCTTCAATGAAAAACTGTTTTTT
many	TRBD2	TRBJ2-1	TRBV29-1	CSATSVSSYNEQFF	TGCAGCGCAACTAGCGTCAGCTCCTACAATGAGCAGTTCTTC
few	-	TRBJ2-2	TRBV5-5	CASSHNRRRELFF	TGTGCCAGCAGCCATAATCGGAGGAGGGAGCTGTTTTTT
few	-	TRBJ2-5	TRBV5-1	CASSQTSLETQYF	TGCGCCAGCAGCCAGACTAGTTTGGAGACCCAGTACTTC
-	-	TRBJ1-6	TRBV20-1	CSARDLWGNSPLHF	TGCAGTGCTAGAGATCTTTGGGGTAATTCACCCCTCCACTTT
many	-	TRBJ2-2	TRBV25-1	CASSPPPTGPNTGELFF	TGTGCCAGCAGTCCGCCCCCCACAGGTCCTAACACCGGGGAGCTGTTTTTT
few	TRBD2	TRBJ2-1	TRBV13	CASSALAGANEQFF	TGTGCCAGCAGCGCCTTAGCGGGGGCGAATGAGCAGTTCTTC
-	-	TRBJ2-7	TRBV30	CAWRDSPYEQYF	TGTGCCTGGAGGGACAGTCCCTACGAGCAGTACTTC
many	TRBD2	TRBJ2-5	TRBV11-2	CASSLGPGLAGKRETQYF	TGTGCCAGCAGCTTAGGTCCCGGACTAGCGGGAAAGAGGGAGACCCAGTACTTC
few	-	TRBJ2-1	TRBV30	CAWNYGNEQFF	TGTGCCTGGAATTACGGCAATGAGCAGTTCTTC
few	-	TRBJ2-1	TRBV3-1	CASSHLGGAEQFF	TGTGCCAGCAGCCACCTGGGGGGGGCAGAGCAGTTCTTC
few	-	TRBJ1-3	TRBV7-2	CASSPSIVSGNTIYF	TGTGCCAGCAGCCCCAGCATCGTCTCTGGAAACACCATATATTTT
few	TRBD2	TRBJ2-3	TRBV4-2	CASSPGTSGRASTDTQYF	TGTGCCAGCAGCCCTGGGACTAGCGGGAGGGCTAGCACAGATACGCAGTATTTT
few	-	TRBJ1-2	TRBV2	CASSEAPENYGYTF	TGTGCCAGCAGTGAAGCTCCGGAGAACTATGGCTACACCTTC
many	-	TRBJ2-7	TRBV4-1	CASSQDTGGLYEQYF	TGCGCCAGCAGCCAAGATACTGGGGGGTTGTACGAGCAGTACTTC
few	-	TRBJ2-1	TRBV7-9	CASSHGLSSYNEQFF	TGTGCCAGCAGCCATGGACTTAGCTCCTACAATGAGCAGTTCTTC